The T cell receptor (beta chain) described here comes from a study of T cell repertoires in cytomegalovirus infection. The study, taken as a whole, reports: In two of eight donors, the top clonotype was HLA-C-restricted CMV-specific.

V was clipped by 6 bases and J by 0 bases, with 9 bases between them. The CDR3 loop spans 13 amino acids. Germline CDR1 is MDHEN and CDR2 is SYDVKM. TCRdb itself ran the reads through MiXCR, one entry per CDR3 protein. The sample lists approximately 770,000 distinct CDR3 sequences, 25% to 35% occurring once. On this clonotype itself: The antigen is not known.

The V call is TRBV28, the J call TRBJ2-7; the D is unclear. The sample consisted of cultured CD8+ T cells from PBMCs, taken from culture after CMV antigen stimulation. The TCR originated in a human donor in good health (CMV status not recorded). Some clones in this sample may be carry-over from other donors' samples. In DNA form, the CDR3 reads TGTGCCAGCAGCAGGCCTTACTCCTACGAGCAGTACGTC. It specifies CASSRPYSYEQYV.